These 15 T cell receptor beta chains were sequenced from one sample in a study of T cells in tuberculosis. Documented time point: new active TB diagnosis, blood taken before or within 7 days of starting treatment. The repertoire was sequenced with immunoSEQ multiplex PCR; TCRdb's copy has only in-frame clones and lacks some. The data contain around 30,000 clones, 86% of them singletons. The sample here was PBMCs, taken at tuberculosis diagnosis. The source is an adult with tuberculosis.

The table lists this clone with a few counts. The genes are TRBV9 and TRBJ2-1, with 8 positions matching TRBD2. Germline loops: CDR1 SGDLS, CDR2 YYNGEE. The CDR3 covers 17 residues. The J segment lost 2 bases and the V segment lost 0 bases, leaving 7 bases of the junction unmatched. The CDR3 DNA sequence: TGTGCCAGCAGCGTAGAGGAGGCGGGAGGTGCCTACAATGAGCAGTTCTTC. Its protein product is CASSVEEAGGAYNEQFF.

This clone was observed a single time. This chain links TRBV4-2 with TRBJ1-2; D unresolved. The CDR3 has 13 residues. Trimming removed 0 bases at V and 5 bases at J, with 7 bases between. Germline V gene sequence: CDR1 LGHNA, CDR2 YNFKEQ. The CDR3 DNA sequence: TGTGCCAGCAGCCAAGATGAGGGATATGGCTACACCTTC. As protein: CASSQDEGYGYTF.

Here the CDR3 reads CASSLPETGNTEAFF. In DNA form, the CDR3 reads TGCGCCAGCAGCCTGCCAGAGACAGGGAACACTGAAGCTTTCTTT. The genes are TRBV5-1 and TRBJ1-1, with a possible D match to TRBD1 (6 bases). The CDR3 is 15 amino acids. V dropped 4 bases and J dropped 1 base, with 14 bases sitting between them. Germline assignment: CDR1 SGHRS and CDR2 YFSETQ.

The chain uses TRBV6-6 and TRBJ1-1; no reliable D call. V shed 0 bases and J shed 8 bases, with 10 bases lying between them. This CDR3 has 13 residues. The germline gives CDR1 MNHNY, CDR2 SVGAGI (reference sequence). The CDR3 is CASSYSNKREAFF. The DNA for the CDR3 is TGTGCCAGCAGTTACTCGAACAAGAGGGAAGCTTTCTTT.

This clone has only a few counts. V and J are TRBV10-3 and TRBJ2-7; 7 nucleotides align to TRBD1. This CDR3 has 13 amino acids. J gave up 4 bases and V 3 bases, and 3 bases lay outside the gene matches. Germline CDR1 and CDR2: ENHRY and SYGVKD. The CDR3 bases are TGTGCCATCAGTGAAGGACAGGTGTACGAGCAGTACTTC. Translated: CAISEGQVYEQYF.

This clone was counted once. The gene calls are TRBV11-2 and TRBJ2-1; 11 bases are a match to TRBD2. V shed 2 bases and J 7 bases; nucleotides not matched to a gene: 4. Germline lookup yields CDR1 SGHAT and CDR2 FQNNGV. The CDR3 has 15 amino acids. The CDR3 region has the DNA TGTGCCAGCAGCTTATTAGCGGGGGGGCCTAATGAGCAGTTCTTC. This sequence encodes CASSLLAGGPNEQFF.

This sequence joins TRBV28 and TRBJ2-1, with D possibly matching TRBD2 (7 bases). Germline CDR1 MDHEN, CDR2 SYDVKM. Deletions cut 2 bases from V and 4 bases from J, with 15 bases between. This CDR3 comprises 16 residues. The chain's CDR3 is CASSLDGGRQYNEQFF. The CDR3 region has the DNA TGTGCCAGCAGTTTAGACGGGGGGCGTCAGTACAATGAGCAGTTCTTC.

The chain employs TRBV12-5 and TRBJ2-7, with a weak D call TRBD1 (5 bases). CDR3 length: 13 amino acids. Germline lookup yields CDR1 LGHNT and CDR2 FRNRAP. V lost 4 bases and J 1 base, leaving 8 bases between the germline ends. The CDR3 DNA reads TGTGCTAGTGGTTACGGACAATCCTACGAGCAGTACTTC. It encodes CASGYGQSYEQYF.

The chain has TRBV18 and TRBJ2-3; 14 nucleotides agree with TRBD2. The length of the CDR3 is 17 residues. With 1 base clipped from V and 5 bases from J, the junction kept 5 bases outside the gene matches. In germline, CDR1 is KGHSH, CDR2 LQKENI. The CDR3 protein is CASSPRRGTSGRDTQYF. The CDR3 DNA reads TGTGCCAGCTCACCACGAAGGGGGACTAGCGGGAGAGATACGCAGTATTTT.

This clone was seen once. The chain has TRBV5-4 and TRBJ2-7, with 7 bases that match TRBD2. The V gene end was trimmed by 0 bases and the J gene end by 4 bases; junction bases not matched to a gene: 4. CDR1 is SGHNT and CDR2 is YYREEE in the germline V gene (reference sequence). The CDR3 sequence is 14 residues long. The CDR3 reads CASSLERGVYEQYF. In nucleotides, the CDR3 is TGTGCCAGCAGCTTGGAACGGGGGGTTTACGAGCAGTACTTC.

The genes are TRBV9 and TRBJ2-3, with 14 bases aligning to TRBD2. V lost 4 bases to trimming and J lost 6 bases; unmatched junction nucleotides: 13. The CDR3 runs 18 residues. Per germline, CDR1 SGDLS and CDR2 YYNGEE. DNA of the CDR3: TGTGCCAGCAGCCTAGGACTAGCGGGGGGCCCCCTGGGGGATACGCAGTATTTT. This encodes CASSLGLAGGPLGDTQYF.

The chain recombines TRBV6-5 with TRBJ2-7, with TRBD1 as a possible D gene (5 bases). Germline V gene lookup returns CDR1 MNHEY and CDR2 SVGAGI. This CDR3 comprises 13 residues. V was shortened by 5 bases and J by 1 base, with 9 bases between the two germline ends. The CDR3 reads CASSQTVSYEQYF. CDR3 nucleotides: TGTGCCAGCAGTCAGACAGTTTCCTACGAGCAGTACTTC.

V usage is TRBV9 and J usage is TRBJ2-1; 9 bases are a match to TRBD2. Germline V lookup: CDR1 SGDLS, CDR2 YYNGEE. The CDR3 loop spans 15 amino acids. Losses at the gene ends were 1 base for V and 5 bases for J; bases not matched to a gene: 4. CDR3 loop: CASSVYLAGNNEQFF. The DNA of the CDR3 is TGTGCCAGCAGCGTATACCTAGCGGGGAACAATGAGCAGTTCTTC.

The rearrangement links TRBV30 to TRBJ2-5; 9 bases match TRBD2. The V and J ends lost 1 base and 2 bases, in that order; junction bases with no gene match: 8. The CDR3 is 16 amino acids. Germline CDR1 and CDR2: GTSNPN and SVGIG (reference sequence). CDR3 DNA: TGTGCCTGGAGTGCGGGTAGCGGGGGACCGCAAGAGACCCAGTACTTC. Encoded protein: CAWSAGSGGPQETQYF.

V is TRBV10-1 and J is TRBJ2-2; D might be TRBD1 (6 bases). This CDR3 contains 16 residues. Trimming took off 3 bases at V and 5 bases at J, with 16 bases between the two ends. CDR1 and CDR2 from the germline V gene are WNHNN and SYGVQD (reference sequence). In DNA form, the CDR3 reads TGCGCCAGCAGTGAAGTTAGGTCAGGACAGACCGGGGAGCTGTTTTTT. Encoded protein: CASSEVRSGQTGELFF.